This entry features one TCR beta chain sequence. Its antigen remains unknown. The CDR3 extends over 13 amino acids. The germline CDR1 and CDR2 sequences are ENHRY and SYGVKD. This entry belongs to a study of CXCR3-negative and CXCR3-positive naive CD8 T cells. Overall study results and limits: Naive CXCR3-positive cells had TRB CDR3s more hydrophobic than those of CXCR3-negative naive cells. Memory CD8+ cells showed much lower diversity, while both naive subsets displayed comparably high diversity.

The study made its TRB cDNA libraries by 5' RACE, adding UMI labels. One entry per CDR3 protein, without DNA, is what TCRdb gives after re-calling the 5' RACE reads. In total, the table holds 110,000 or so distinct CDR3 sequences. The clonotype comes from a human donor in good health. Some clones in this sample may be carry-over from other donors' samples. The chain employs TRBV10-3 and TRBJ2-2. The sample taken for sequencing was naive CXCR3+ CD8+ T cells from blood. Indicated subset: CD45RO-CCR7+CD27+CD95- naive CD8+ T cells expressing CXCR3 (TNR3+). The chain's CDR3 is CALRHQNTGELFF.